This entry is about one T cell receptor beta chain. Its cognate antigen is unknown. Noted treatment: oral pan-JAK inhibitor, 5-10 mg twice daily. Germline values: CDR1 ENHRY, CDR2 SYGVKD. Trimming removed 3 bases from V and 2 bases from J, with 7 bases in between. The CDR3 runs 13 residues. The data were obtained in a study of CD8+ T cells in alopecia areata. Looking at the study overall: Those treated were given oral tofacitinib at 5 to 10 mg twice daily.

RNA was extracted and reverse transcribed into cDNA as the sequencing template. Generated by immunoSEQ multiplex PCR, the TCRdb table keeps only in-frame clones and is missing some. The sample has about 200,000 clones; around 64% are singletons. Study findings and constraints: Many expanded lesional clones remained in scalp and blood on tofacitinib. Sequencing of scalp samples also captures resident alphabeta T cells of normal skin. Relative to normal scalp, lesional scalp, especially alopecia totalis/universalis, showed higher clonality.

The specimen comprised CD4+ T cells sorted from blood, sampled at approximately week 49, from a patient treated with tofacitinib. The origin of this receptor is a human donor with alopecia areata. This chain links TRBV10-3 with TRBJ2-5; unclear D gene. CDR3 bases: TGTGCCATCAGTGAAAACTTACAAGAGACCCAGTACTTC. It yields the protein CAISENLQETQYF.